The clone carrying this TCR beta chain has a handful of counts. This specimen belongs to a study of T-cell reconstitution after alpha-beta-depleted transplantation in children. Library preparation (for TCRbeta) was performed with unique molecular identifiers. TCRdb redid the calling of the PCR reads with MiXCR, one entry per CDR3 protein. This table holds approximately 520,000 distinct CDR3 sequences, 30% to 35% found once. Per the germline V gene, CDR1 is DFQATT and CDR2 is SNEGSKA (reference sequence). This CDR3 has 14 residues. The V end was cut by 4 bases, the J end by 1 base, with 11 bases between.

This TCR was recovered from a human donor who donated a stem cell graft to a child with aplastic anemia. The sequencing here drew on PBMCs from the stem cell graft donor, taken from the stem cell graft. The V call is TRBV20-1, the J call TRBJ2-1; TRBD1 or TRBD2 may be the D gene (5 bases each). The CDR3 is CSATGTASYNEQFF. The CDR3 DNA is TGCAGTGCTACCGGGACCGCGTCCTACAATGAGCAGTTCTTC.